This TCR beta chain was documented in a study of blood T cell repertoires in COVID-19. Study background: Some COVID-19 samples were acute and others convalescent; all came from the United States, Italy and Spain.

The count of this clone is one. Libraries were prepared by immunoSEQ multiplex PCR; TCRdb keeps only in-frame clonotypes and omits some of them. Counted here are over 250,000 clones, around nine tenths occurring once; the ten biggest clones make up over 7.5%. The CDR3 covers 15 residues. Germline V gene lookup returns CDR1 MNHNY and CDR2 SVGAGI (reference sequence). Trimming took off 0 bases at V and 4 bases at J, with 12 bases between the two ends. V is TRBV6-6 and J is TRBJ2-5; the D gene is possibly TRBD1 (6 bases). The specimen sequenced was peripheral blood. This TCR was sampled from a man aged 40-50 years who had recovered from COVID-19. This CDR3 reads CASSYSAGALETQYF. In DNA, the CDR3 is TGTGCCAGCAGTTACTCGGCAGGGGCTCTAGAGACCCAGTACTTC.